Listed below are T cell receptor beta chains from one sample, sequenced in a study of blood T cells in healthy people across ages. TCRdb ran MiXCR on the 5' RACE reads and lists one entry per CDR3 protein. The sample carries roughly 730,000 distinct CDR3 sequences, 45% to 70% recorded once. Sequences were obtained from blood. The receptors shown here come from a man aged 40-49 years in good health. The CDR3 runs from the conserved cysteine through the conserved F or W. Fields, in order: D gene, J gene, clone size, V gene, CDR3 protein, CDR3 DNA. The D gene is left open where the match is weak. Clone size is shown for a subset of rows, as once, few, many or a class of expanded clone.

d_call: NA
j_call: TRBJ1-1
clone_size: NA
v_call: TRBV2
cdr3_aa: CASKGLGGAEAFF
cdr3_nt: TGTGCCAGCAAAGGACTTGGGGGCGCGGAAGCTTTCTTT

d_call: TRBD1
j_call: TRBJ2-1
clone_size: few
v_call: TRBV6-1
cdr3_aa: CASSAVYGTGGREQFF
cdr3_nt: TGTGCCAGCAGTGCAGTTTATGGGACAGGGGGCAGGGAGCAGTTCTTC

d_call: NA
j_call: TRBJ1-2
clone_size: NA
v_call: TRBV5-1
cdr3_aa: CASSPREINYGYTF
cdr3_nt: TGCGCCAGCAGCCCGAGAGAGATTAACTATGGCTACACCTTC

d_call: NA
j_call: TRBJ2-7
clone_size: NA
v_call: TRBV18
cdr3_aa: CASSPVVGQRSFSYEQYF
cdr3_nt: TGTGCCAGCTCACCAGTCGTCGGACAGCGCTCCTTCTCCTACGAGCAGTACTTC

d_call: NA
j_call: TRBJ2-1
clone_size: once
v_call: TRBV29-1
cdr3_aa: CSAEELLSYNEQFF
cdr3_nt: TGCAGCGCTGAGGAGCTACTCTCCTACAATGAGCAGTTCTTC

d_call: NA
j_call: TRBJ2-6
clone_size: NA
v_call: TRBV11-3
cdr3_aa: CASSGPRASGANVLTF
cdr3_nt: TGTGCCAGCAGCGGACCTAGGGCCTCTGGGGCCAACGTCCTGACTTTC

d_call: TRBD2
j_call: TRBJ2-4
clone_size: NA
v_call: TRBV7-3
cdr3_aa: CASSPTSGRDQNIQYF
cdr3_nt: TGTGCCAGCAGCCCGACTAGCGGGAGGGATCAAAACATTCAGTACTTC

d_call: TRBD2
j_call: TRBJ2-7
clone_size: few
v_call: TRBV7-2
cdr3_aa: CASSNPTGTSGYEQYF
cdr3_nt: TGTGCCAGCAGCAACCCTACCGGGACTAGCGGCTACGAGCAGTACTTC

d_call: TRBD2
j_call: TRBJ2-1
clone_size: once
v_call: TRBV7-2
cdr3_aa: CAIGGGAGGYNEQFF
cdr3_nt: TGTGCCATCGGGGGGGGCGCGGGAGGATACAATGAGCAGTTCTTC

d_call: TRBD2
j_call: TRBJ2-4
clone_size: NA
v_call: TRBV28
cdr3_aa: CASSATSGGPFVDENIQCF
cdr3_nt: TGTGCCAGCAGTGCTACTAGCGGGGGCCCTTTTGTTGACGAAAACATTCAGTGCTTC

d_call: TRBD1
j_call: TRBJ2-1
clone_size: once
v_call: TRBV24-1
cdr3_aa: CATSDAMTGTGGRNEQFF
cdr3_nt: TGTGCCACCAGTGACGCCATGACCGGGACAGGGGGCCGCAATGAGCAGTTCTTC

d_call: NA
j_call: TRBJ2-7
clone_size: few
v_call: TRBV2
cdr3_aa: CASSVKVGGPKYF
cdr3_nt: TGTGCCAGCAGTGTAAAGGTCGGCGGGCCCAAGTACTTC

d_call: NA
j_call: TRBJ1-2
clone_size: NA
v_call: TRBV6-4
cdr3_aa: CAIPVVYPWYYGYTF
cdr3_nt: TGTGCCATACCCGTCGTGTATCCTTGGTACTATGGCTACACCTTC

d_call: NA
j_call: TRBJ2-5
clone_size: NA
v_call: TRBV29-1
cdr3_aa: CSVGEALRETQYF
cdr3_nt: TGCAGCGTCGGGGAGGCACTGAGAGAGACCCAGTACTTC

d_call: NA
j_call: TRBJ1-1
clone_size: NA
v_call: TRBV7-6
cdr3_aa: CASSLQEGITEAFF
cdr3_nt: TGTGCCAGCAGCCTCCAAGAGGGGATAACTGAAGCTTTCTTT

d_call: NA
j_call: TRBJ2-7
clone_size: few
v_call: TRBV20-1
cdr3_aa: CSAVPPGQTYEQYF
cdr3_nt: TGCAGTGCAGTACCACCCGGACAGACATACGAGCAGTACTTC

d_call: NA
j_call: TRBJ2-1
clone_size: NA
v_call: TRBV5-1
cdr3_aa: CASRSNLADEQFF
cdr3_nt: TGCGCCAGTCGGAGCAACTTAGCCGATGAGCAGTTCTTC